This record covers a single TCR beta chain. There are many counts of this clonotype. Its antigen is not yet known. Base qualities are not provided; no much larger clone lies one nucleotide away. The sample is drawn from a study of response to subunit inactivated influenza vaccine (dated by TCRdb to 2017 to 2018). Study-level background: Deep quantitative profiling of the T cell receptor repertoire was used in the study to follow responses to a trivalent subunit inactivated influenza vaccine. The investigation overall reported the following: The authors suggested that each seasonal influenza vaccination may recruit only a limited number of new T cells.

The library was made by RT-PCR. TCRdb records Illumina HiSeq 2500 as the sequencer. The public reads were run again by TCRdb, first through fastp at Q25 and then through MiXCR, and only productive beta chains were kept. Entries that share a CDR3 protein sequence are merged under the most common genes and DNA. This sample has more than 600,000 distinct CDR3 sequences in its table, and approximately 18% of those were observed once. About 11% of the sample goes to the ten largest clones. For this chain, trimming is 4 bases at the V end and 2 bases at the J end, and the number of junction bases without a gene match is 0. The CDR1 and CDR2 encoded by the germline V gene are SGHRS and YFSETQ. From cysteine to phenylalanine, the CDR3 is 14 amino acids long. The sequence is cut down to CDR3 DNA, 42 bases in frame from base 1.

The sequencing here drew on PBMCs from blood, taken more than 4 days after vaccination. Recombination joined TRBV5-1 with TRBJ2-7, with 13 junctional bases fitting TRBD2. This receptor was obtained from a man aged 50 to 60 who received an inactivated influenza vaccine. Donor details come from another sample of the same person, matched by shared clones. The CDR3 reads CASSGTSGAYEQYF. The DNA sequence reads TGCGCCAGCAGCGGGACTAGCGGGGCCTACGAGCAGTACTTC.